Each of the 21 T cell receptor beta chains below was sequenced from the same sample in a study of blood T cell repertoires in COVID-19. Generated by immunoSEQ multiplex PCR, the TCRdb table keeps only in-frame clones and is missing some. The top ten clones hold more than 8% of a sample with 30,000 to 50,000 clones, roughly 85% of them seen once. The sequencing input was peripheral blood. Source of these receptors: a human donor in a cohort sampled during active COVID-19.

The chain employs TRBV6-5 and TRBJ2-7, with 7 bases fitting TRBD1. The length of the CDR3 is 15 residues. Germline CDR1 MNHEY, CDR2 SVGAGI. With 2 bases clipped from V and 2 bases from J, the junction kept 6 bases outside the gene matches. DNA for the CDR3: TGTGCCAGCAGTTACAAGTGGGACAGAGCCTACGAGCAGTACTTC. Amino acid sequence: CASSYKWDRAYEQYF.

This chain connects TRBV7-2 to TRBJ2-5; D unclear. There are 14 residues in the CDR3. Germline V lookup: CDR1 SGHTA, CDR2 FQGNSA. The V gene lost 7 bases and the J gene lost 1 base, with 13 bases spanning the gap. The CDR3, as DNA: TGTGCCAGCACCCCGCCGGGTCCCCAAGAGACCCAGTACTTC. Its translation is CASTPPGPQETQYF.

This clone occurred once. The V gene is TRBV19, the J gene TRBJ1-5; D possibly corresponds to TRBD1 (6 bases). Trimming left V 1 base short and J 2 bases short, with 12 bases between. This CDR3 is 16 amino acids long. Germline V gene sequence: CDR1 LNHDA, CDR2 SQIVND (reference sequence). CDR3 sequence (DNA): TGTGCCAGTAGTATAGTGGGGGGGCGAGGCAATCAGCCCCAGCATTTT. As protein: CASSIVGGRGNQPQHF.

This chain uses TRBV10-3 with TRBJ1-1; D unresolved. The CDR3 extends over 13 amino acids. Between the trimmed V and J ends, which lost 6 bases and 4 bases, there was a span of 12 bases. Germline assignment: CDR1 ENHRY and CDR2 SYGVKD. The CDR3 sequence is CAISNQEGTEAFF. The CDR3 nucleotides read TGTGCCATCAGCAACCAGGAGGGCACTGAAGCTTTCTTT.

The CDR3 coding sequence is TGTGCCAGCAGCCAACCTAGCTCGTATACGCAGTATTTT. It specifies CASSQPSSYTQYF. J is TRBJ2-3 and V is TRBV7-9; TRBD2 might be the D (5 bases). Trimming shortened V by 5 bases and J by 7 bases, and 13 bases separated the two germline ends. The CDR3 is 13 residues long. Germline lookup yields CDR1 SEHNR and CDR2 FQNEAQ (reference sequence).

V and J are TRBV15 and TRBJ1-1; no reliable D call. The CDR3 sequence is 14 residues long. The germline V and J ends were trimmed by 7 bases and 5 bases, with 17 bases remaining between them. Germline lookup yields CDR1 LNHNV and CDR2 YYDKDF (reference sequence). The CDR3 is CATTPAFTVTEAFF. DNA for the CDR3: TGTGCCACCACCCCGGCCTTTACAGTTACTGAAGCTTTCTTT.

This chain uses TRBV29-1 with TRBJ2-1; 9 bases map to TRBD2. Germline V lookup: CDR1 SQVTM, CDR2 ANQGSEA. The CDR3 sequence is 14 residues long. J lost 6 bases, V lost 2 bases, and 5 bases had no gene match. The CDR3 bases are TGCAGCGTTGAACTAGCGGGAAAACCCAATGAGCAGTTCTTC. As protein: CSVELAGKPNEQFF.

The chain links TRBV2 to TRBJ2-7; TRBD1 matches 10 bases. The trim removed 7 bases at V and 5 bases at J, leaving 8 bases unmatched. Germline V gives CDR1 SNHLY, CDR2 FYNNEI. The CDR3 length is 14 residues. The CDR3 DNA follows: TGTGCCAGCACCTTGACAGGGGGCAAAAACGAGCAGTACTTC. Amino acid sequence: CASTLTGGKNEQYF.

A single count supports this clone. CDR3 sequence (DNA): TGTGCCAGTAGTATAGCCCAGGGGAGCTCTGGGGCCAACGTCCTGACTTTC. As protein: CASSIAQGSSGANVLTF. This rearrangement joins TRBV19 to TRBJ2-6; D might be TRBD1 (6 bases). This CDR3 spans 17 amino acids. Trimming took 1 base from V and 0 from J, leaving 10 bases between them. Germline V gene data show CDR1 as LNHDA and CDR2 as SQIVND (reference sequence).

The chain employs TRBV6-2 or TRBV6-3 and TRBJ2-7; D unresolved. V lost 6 bases and J 7 bases, leaving 13 bases between the germline ends. The CDR3 consists of 12 residues. Germline values: CDR1 MNHEY, CDR2 SVGEGT. Here the CDR3 reads CASSQSPREQYF. Here the CDR3 DNA reads TGTGCCAGCAGCCAAAGCCCCAGGGAGCAGTACTTC.

The CDR3 spells CASSPETGTGLHEQFF. The CDR3 DNA follows: TGTGCCAGCAGCCCGGAAACGGGGACAGGGCTTCATGAGCAGTTCTTC. The chain recombines TRBV6-4 with TRBJ2-1; the match to TRBD1 covers 9 bases. Looked up from germline, CDR1 is MRHNA and CDR2 is SNTAGT. The CDR3 covers 16 residues. V lost 6 bases and J lost 8; bases outside the gene matches: 14.

This clone was seen just once. V gene TRBV19 combines with J gene TRBJ1-1; TRBD1 might be the D (5 bases). CDR1 and CDR2 from the germline V gene are LNHDA and SQIVND (reference sequence). The CDR3 runs to 15 residues. The V gene lost 0 bases and the J gene lost 6 bases, with 14 bases spanning the gap. CDR3 amino acids: CASSIDESWGAEAFF. CDR3 DNA: TGTGCCAGTAGTATAGATGAGAGCTGGGGGGCTGAAGCTTTCTTT.

V gene TRBV19 combines with J gene TRBJ2-1, with a weak D call TRBD1 (6 bases). Trimming removed 3 bases at V and 2 bases at J, with 11 bases between. The CDR3 has 15 amino acids. Germline CDR1 LNHDA, CDR2 SQIVND (reference sequence). CDR3 loop: CASSISRGPYNEQFF. The CDR3 region has the DNA TGTGCCAGTAGTATCAGCAGGGGTCCCTACAATGAGCAGTTCTTC.

This chain connects TRBV5-6 to TRBJ1-2, with D unclear. Trimming took 4 bases from V and 4 from J, leaving 8 bases between them. The CDR3 runs to 12 residues. Germline V CDR1 and CDR2: SGHDT, YYEEEE. CDR3 DNA: TGTGCCAGCAGCCTTTCCAGCTATGGCTACACCTTC. Translating gives CASSLSSYGYTF.

The chain links TRBV6-2 or TRBV6-3 to TRBJ1-1; perhaps TRBD1 as D (5 bases). The length of the CDR3 is 13 residues. The germline V gene encodes CDR1 MNHEY and CDR2 SVGEGT. The V end was cut by 5 bases, the J end by 5 bases, with 12 bases between. CDR3 loop: CASSVGGMTEAFF. Here the CDR3 DNA reads TGTGCCAGCAGTGTGGGGGGGATGACTGAAGCTTTCTTT.

The chain recombines TRBV18 with TRBJ1-3; no reliable D call. CDR3 length: 15 amino acids. V was pared by 1 base and J by 0 bases, with 7 bases between. Germline V gene sequence: CDR1 KGHSH, CDR2 LQKENI. The CDR3 nucleotides are TGTGCCAGCTCACCACTTGAACACTCTGGAAACACCATATATTTT. Residues: CASSPLEHSGNTIYF.

This clone was counted between two and nine times. The genes are TRBV7-9 and TRBJ1-5; D perhaps matches TRBD1 (5 bases). V lost 1 base and J lost 4, with 11 bases in between. This CDR3 has 15 amino acids. From germline, CDR1 is SEHNR and CDR2 FQNEAQ (reference sequence). The chain's CDR3 is CASSLVGVGNQPQHF. The CDR3 DNA follows: TGTGCCAGCAGCTTAGTAGGGGTTGGAAATCAGCCCCAGCATTTT.

This chain connects TRBV29-1 to TRBJ2-2, with no clear D. The CDR3 loop spans 14 amino acids. The V end was cut by 4 bases, the J end by 0 bases, with 9 bases between. Germline loops: CDR1 SQVTM, CDR2 ANQGSEA. CDR3 residues: CSVATESNTGELFF. The CDR3 DNA is TGCAGCGTTGCAACAGAATCGAACACCGGGGAGCTGTTTTTT.

The chain couples TRBV19 to TRBJ1-2; no clear D gene. Germline V gene sequence: CDR1 LNHDA, CDR2 SQIVND (reference sequence). Trimming removed 3 bases at V and 3 bases at J, with 17 bases between. There are 16 residues in the CDR3. The CDR3 sequence: CASSMVRSGGDYGYTF. The CDR3 DNA follows: TGTGCCAGTAGTATGGTCCGGTCAGGAGGAGACTATGGCTACACCTTC. The variable domain in full, with the rest retrieved from reference TRBV19 and TRBJ1-2, is DGGITQSPKYLFRKEGQNVTLSCEQNLNHDAMYWYRQDPGQGLRLIYYSQIVNDFQKGDIAEGYSVSREKKESFPLTVTSAQKNPTAFYLCASSMVRSGGDYGYTFGSGTRLTVV.

The chain is built from TRBV19 and TRBJ2-2; D unresolved. CDR3 length equals 17 residues. CDR1 is LNHDA, CDR2 SQIVND, per germline (reference sequence). Trimming removed 6 bases at V and 0 bases at J, with 17 bases between. The CDR3 region is CASRPWADAPNTGELFF. Here the CDR3 DNA reads TGTGCCAGTAGGCCCTGGGCCGACGCCCCGAACACCGGGGAGCTGTTTTTT.

The V gene is TRBV5-1, the J gene TRBJ2-2; 9 nucleotides align to TRBD2. Germline CDR1 and CDR2: SGHRS and YFSETQ. V was clipped by 2 bases and J by 6 bases; unmatched bases: 5. The CDR3 totals 15 residues. The CDR3 DNA reads TGCGCCAGCAGCTTTAGCGGGAGCAGGGCCGGGGAGCTGTTTTTT. Protein: CASSFSGSRAGELFF.